The present T cell receptor (beta chain) was sequenced within a study of blood T cell repertoires in COVID-19. Study-wide background: Specimens from acute and convalescent COVID-19 originated in the United States, Italy and Spain. Sources were T cells, B-cell-depleted T cells, or PBMCs; the material itself was cDNA or gDNA.

Original data processing: Quantification of nucleated cells was approximated via reference gene primer amplification. The assay was immunoSEQ multiplex PCR, and TCRdb's table has in-frame clones only and misses some. Clone size and the V and J calls come from that table; the DNA yielded D and trimming. This sample has more than 80,000 clones, with about nine tenths found just once. The CDR3 runs 15 residues. The germline CDR1 and CDR2 sequences are ENHRY and SYGVKD. V lost 0 bases to trimming and J lost 1 base, with 9 bases between them. The chain employs TRBV10-3 and TRBJ1-1; weak D call: TRBD1 (6 bases). This clonotype originated in a human donor with active COVID-19. The donor label of this sample is uncertain. Specimen: peripheral blood. CDR3 bases: TGTGCCATCAGTGAGTCGGACAGCCCGAACACTGAAGCTTTCTTT. Protein product: CAISESDSPNTEAFF.